A single T cell receptor (beta chain) is shown here with its context. Its antigen remains unknown. From the germline J gene comes the end of the CDR3, since the read stops 3 residues before it. This record belongs to a study of Tregs in tolerant kidney transplant recipients. Study-wide results and caveats: Some patients' samples used different primers over time, so nucleotide sequences weren't comparable. Validation in larger populations is needed because few patients were studied.

This table comes from immunoSEQ multiplex PCR, and its TCRdb copy is limited to in-frame clones, with some not included. The repertoire table contains 23,000 or so clones. Recipients received nonmyeloablative bone marrow transplants from related graft donors, with transient mixed chimerism. Unstimulated Tregs (CD4+CD25+CD127-) and CD4+CD25- non-Tregs were sorted from PBMCs. This CDR3 is 14 amino acids long. Per germline, CDR1 MNHNS and CDR2 SASEGT. Deletions cut 1 base from V and 7 bases from J, with 11 bases between. The clonotype originates from a human patient who received a combined kidney and bone marrow transplant. Part of the T cell pool may stem from the graft donor. The chain employs TRBV6-1 and TRBJ1-5; D is unclear. This sample comprised CD4+ T cells from blood (PBMCs), obtained 6 months after the transplant. CDR3 amino acids: CASSEELRAQPQHF. CDR3 bases read: TGTGCCAGCAGTGAAGAGCTAAGGGCCCAGCCC.